The TCR beta chain described here comes from a study of CD8+ T cells in alopecia areata. Overall study: In an open-label trial, patients got 5 to 10 mg tofacitinib twice daily. Affected scalp percentage determined the severity score of treated patients. Once tofacitinib had been taken for 6 to 18 months, 6 months off drug followed.

RNA, once extracted, was reverse transcribed into cDNA for use as the sequencing template. Assay used: immunoSEQ multiplex PCR; TCRdb lists only in-frame clones, some missing. In the table there are over 150,000 clones, about 60% of which are singletons. Treatment described: oral pan-JAK inhibitor, 5-10 mg twice daily. Punch biopsies of lesional scalp, plus peripheral blood, were taken from alopecia areata patients. Between the trimmed V and J ends, which lost 7 bases and 2 bases, there was a span of 9 bases. Germline V gene data show CDR1 as MNHEY and CDR2 as SMNVEV (reference sequence). The CDR3 spans 13 residues.

The TCR sequence derives from a human donor with alopecia areata. The chain couples TRBV27 to TRBJ2-1; tentatively, D is TRBD1 (5 bases). Sequences were derived from CD8+ T cells sorted from blood, sampled at week 24, from a patient treated with tofacitinib. CDR3 amino acids: CASTWGPYNEQFF. CDR3 coding DNA: TGTGCCAGCACCTGGGGCCCCTACAATGAGCAGTTCTTC.